Listed below are T cell receptor beta chains from one sample, sequenced in a study of T cell responses to AZD1222 COVID-19 vaccine. The method was immunoSEQ multiplex PCR; TCRdb's version includes in-frame clones alone and lacks a portion of them. The table includes just over 150,000 clones, 90% to 95% detected once. The sample in question was peripheral blood, obtained 28 days after the second AZD1222 dose. These receptors were obtained from an adult who received the AZD1222 COVID-19 vaccine. Both conserved end residues are part of each CDR3. The D gene is left open where the match is weak. Clone size appears in some rows only: once, few, many, or a class for an expanded clone.

j_call v_call d_call clone_size cdr3_aa cdr3_nt
TRBJ2-3 TRBV7-3 NA NA CASSLNRVPSDTQYF TGTGCCAGCAGCTTAAACAGGGTCCCGTCAGATACGCAGTATTTT
TRBJ1-1 TRBV5-1 TRBD1 NA CASSQGQGFSNTEAFF TGCGCCAGCAGCCAGGGACAGGGGTTTTCGAACACTGAAGCTTTCTTT
TRBJ1-4 TRBV4-1 NA NA CASSQEWVRGEKLFF TGCGCCAGCAGCCAAGAGTGGGTGCGGGGTGAAAAACTGTTTTTT
TRBJ1-2 TRBV30 TRBD1 NA CASDRDYGYTF TGTGCCTCGGACAGGGACTATGGCTACACCTTC
TRBJ2-7 TRBV6-1 NA NA CASSLDSEYYEQYF TGTGCCAGCAGTTTGGACAGTGAGTACTACGAGCAGTACTTC
TRBJ1-1 TRBV9 NA NA CASSVSHGAEAFF TGTGCCAGCAGCGTATCCCACGGGGCTGAAGCTTTCTTT
TRBJ2-2 TRBV6-5 TRBD2 NA CASSTGTNSGELFF TGTGCCAGCAGCACCGGGACTAACTCCGGGGAGCTGTTTTTT
TRBJ2-6 TRBV27 NA NA CASRASGANVLTF TGTGCCAGCAGGGCGTCTGGGGCCAACGTCCTGACTTTC
TRBJ2-2 TRBV7-3 NA NA CASSLRTGELFF TGTGCCAGCAGCTTACGGACCGGGGAGCTGTTTTTT
TRBJ1-1 TRBV3-1/TRBV3-2 TRBD1 NA CASSARTGNTEAFF TGTGCCAGCAGCGCGCGGACAGGGAACACTGAAGCTTTCTTT
TRBJ1-1 TRBV11-2 NA NA CASSSLRGGRAEAFF TGTGCCAGCAGCTCCCTCAGGGGTGGTCGGGCTGAAGCTTTCTTT
TRBJ2-3 TRBV13 NA NA CASSFKRQATDTQYF TGTGCCAGCAGCTTTAAGCGGCAGGCCACAGATACGCAGTATTTT
TRBJ1-2 TRBV18 NA NA CASSPLAGEGYTF TGTGCCAGCTCACCCTTGGCAGGAGAAGGCTACACCTTC
TRBJ1-2 TRBV19 TRBD1 NA CASRITQGAWGYTF TGTGCCAGTAGGATCACGCAGGGGGCTTGGGGCTACACCTTC
TRBJ2-1 TRBV12-3/TRBV12-4 NA NA CASSPISVHEQFF TGTGCCAGCAGTCCTATTAGCGTCCATGAGCAGTTCTTC
TRBJ1-3 TRBV10-3 TRBD1 NA CAISDLQGTSGNTIYF TGTGCCATCAGTGACCTACAGGGGACCTCTGGAAACACCATATATTTT
TRBJ2-1 TRBV27 NA NA CASKGRGALVGGEQFF TGTGCCAGCAAAGGACGGGGGGCCCTGGTCGGAGGTGAGCAGTTCTTC
TRBJ2-3 TRBV18 NA NA CASSRSSTDTQYF TGTGCCAGCTCACGGTCCTCCACAGATACGCAGTATTTT
TRBJ2-7 TRBV21-1 NA NA CASSKFYGTSYEQYF TGTGCCAGCAGCAAGTTCTACGGGACATCATACGAGCAGTACTTC
TRBJ2-7 TRBV2 NA NA CASREWDNSYEQYF TGTGCCAGCAGGGAATGGGACAACTCCTACGAGCAGTACTTC
TRBJ1-1 TRBV5-6 TRBD1 once CASSSLGGGLGRTEAFF TGTGCCAGCAGCTCCCTCGGAGGGGGCCTCGGTCGCACTGAAGCTTTCTTT
TRBJ1-1 TRBV5-1 TRBD1 NA CASSFDRAAEAFF TGCGCCAGCAGCTTTGACAGGGCTGCTGAAGCTTTCTTT
TRBJ1-3 TRBV7-6 NA NA CASSEARSLVGNTIYF TGTGCCAGCAGCGAGGCCCGCTCTCTGGTTGGAAACACCATATATTTT
TRBJ2-3 TRBV25-1 NA NA CASSEKGSLDTQYF TGTGCCAGCAGTGAAAAGGGAAGTCTAGATACGCAGTATTTT
TRBJ1-1 TRBV6-5 TRBD1 NA CASSYGSWDRAFF TGTGCCAGCAGTTACGGTTCTTGGGACAGGGCTTTCTTT
TRBJ2-7 TRBV6-5 TRBD1 NA CASRTGQGTYEQYF TGTGCCAGCAGAACCGGACAGGGAACCTACGAGCAGTACTTC
TRBJ1-5 TRBV7-6 NA NA CASSTSPHDIPQHF TGTGCCAGCAGCACCTCGCCCCATGATATTCCCCAGCATTTT
TRBJ2-7 TRBV5-1 TRBD2 NA CASSLEAGVTEQYF TGCGCCAGCAGCTTGGAAGCGGGAGTGACCGAGCAGTACTTC
TRBJ2-7 TRBV6-5 TRBD1 once CASRGTGVQYF TGTGCCAGCAGGGGGACAGGGGTGCAGTACTTC